Following are 27 T cell receptor beta chains from one sample sequenced in a study of blood T cells in healthy people across ages. The second PCR ran roughly 7 to 11 cycles with a sample-barcoded 5' primer and J-beta primers. Each CDR3 protein is one row after TCRdb ran MiXCR on the 5' RACE reads. The table includes 1.4 million to 1.5 million distinct CDR3 sequences, around 39% detected once. Sequenced material: blood. The receptors shown here come from a woman between 18 and 29 years old in good health.

This clonotype has just a few counts. The J gene is TRBJ2-2, the V gene TRBV5-1; 8 bases fit TRBD1. The CDR3 is 16 residues long. CDR1 is SGHRS, CDR2 YFSETQ, per germline. V lost 3 bases and J lost 0; bases outside the gene matches: 4. CDR3 nucleotides: TGCGCCAGCAGCTCCCTGACAGGGGCGAACACCGGGGAGCTGTTTTTT. It codes for CASSSLTGANTGELFF.

Only a few counts were recorded for this clonotype. This chain links TRBV27 with TRBJ2-1; TRBD1 might be the D (6 bases). With 8 bases removed from V and 2 bases from J, the gap between germline ends came to 16 bases. This CDR3 has 15 amino acids. The V gene's germline CDR1 is MNHEY and CDR2 SMNVEV (reference sequence). The CDR3 sequence: CASARGTLTYNEQFF. The CDR3 nucleotides are TGTGCCAGCGCAAGGGGGACGTTGACCTACAATGAGCAGTTCTTC.

The V and J genes are TRBV20-1 and TRBJ2-6; D ambiguous. Trimming took off 3 bases at V and 0 bases at J, with 12 bases between the two ends. This CDR3 region has 16 residues. Germline CDR1 DFQATT, CDR2 SNEGSKA (reference sequence). CDR3 amino acids: CSASTKGSSGANVLTF. Written as DNA, the CDR3 is TGCAGTGCTAGTACAAAGGGTAGCTCTGGGGCCAACGTCCTGACTTTC.

The genes are TRBV6-5 and TRBJ1-2, with 9 bases fitting TRBD1. There are 15 residues in the CDR3. The V gene's germline CDR1 is MNHEY and CDR2 SVGAGI. V lost 2 bases to trimming and J lost 5 bases; unmatched junction nucleotides: 6. CDR3 amino acids: CASSYIVGTGYGYTF. DNA for the CDR3: TGTGCCAGCAGTTACATCGTTGGGACAGGGTATGGCTACACCTTC.

V gene TRBV11-2 combines with J gene TRBJ2-1; 8 positions agree with TRBD2. Germline values: CDR1 SGHAT, CDR2 FQNNGV. V was pared by 5 bases and J by 4 bases, with 7 bases of the junction left unmatched. The CDR3 runs to 15 residues. The CDR3 DNA reads as TGTGCCAGCAGCATCAGCGGGGGACGATACAATGAGCAGTTCTTC. Amino acids: CASSISGGRYNEQFF.

This clonotype appeared a single time. The V and J genes are TRBV7-2 and TRBJ2-1; 11 nucleotides agree with TRBD2. CDR3 size: 15 residues. V lost 5 bases and J lost 9; bases outside the gene matches: 9. The germline gives CDR1 SGHTA, CDR2 FQGNSA. In DNA, the CDR3 is TGTGCCAGCAGCCCCAGGATAGCGGGAGGGAGTGAGCAGTTCTTC. It encodes CASSPRIAGGSEQFF.

J is TRBJ2-5 and V is TRBV5-1; no firm D call. This CDR3 contains 11 residues. The ends were cut back, 0 bases at V and 13 bases at J, with 10 bases in the middle. Germline CDR1 and CDR2: SGHRS and YFSETQ. This CDR3 reads CASSLGLLTYF. The CDR3 DNA sequence: TGCGCCAGCAGCTTGGGACTCCTTACGTACTTC.

The sample holds a few counts of this clonotype. V is TRBV4-2 and J is TRBJ2-2; tentative D call: TRBD1 (6 bases). Per the germline V gene, CDR1 is LGHNA and CDR2 is YNFKEQ. V was cut by 0 bases and J by 5 bases, with 13 bases left in between. The CDR3 loop spans 16 amino acids. In DNA, the CDR3 is TGTGCCAGCAGCCAAGATCCAGGGGCCTTAACCGGGGAGCTGTTTTTT. Its translation is CASSQDPGALTGELFF.

This clonotype has a handful of counts. This sequence joins TRBV20-1 and TRBJ2-3; 11 bases align to TRBD2. Germline V lookup: CDR1 DFQATT, CDR2 SNEGSKA (reference sequence). The junction had 5 bases not matched to a gene; V was cut back by 7 bases and J by 5 bases. The CDR3 is 13 residues long. The DNA of the CDR3 is TGCAGTGAGTCCGGGACTAGCGGAGATACGCAGTATTTT. Encoded protein: CSESGTSGDTQYF.

The chain carries TRBV5-1 and TRBJ2-1; tentative D call: TRBD2 (5 bases). Germline V CDR1 and CDR2: SGHRS, YFSETQ. The CDR3 sequence is 14 residues long. V was cut by 4 bases and J by 10 bases, with 18 bases left in between. The CDR3, as DNA: TGCGCCAGCAGCGACCTAGCCCAGGCTTACGAGCAGTTCTTC. Its translation: CASSDLAQAYEQFF.

This chain links TRBV25-1 with TRBJ1-3; D possibly corresponds to TRBD1 (6 bases). This CDR3 is 13 amino acids long. CDR1 and CDR2 (germline): MGHDK, SYGVNS. Trimming took 2 bases from V and 4 from J, leaving 6 bases between them. CDR3 loop: CASSEGGGNTIYF. The CDR3 DNA reads as TGTGCCAGCAGTGAAGGGGGCGGAAACACCATATATTTT. Variable domain in full (rest from reference TRBV25-1 and TRBJ1-3): EADIYQTPRYLVIGTGKKITLECSQTMGHDKMYWYQQDPGMELHLIHYSYGVNSTEKGDLSSESTVSRIRTEHFPLTLESARPSHTSQYLCASSEGGGNTIYFGEGSWLTVV.

The chain has TRBV20-1 and TRBJ2-3; TRBD2 is a possible D gene (6 bases). The germline V gene encodes CDR1 DFQATT and CDR2 SNEGSKA (reference sequence). The CDR3 is made up of 19 amino acids. V was clipped by 2 bases and J by 0 bases, with 24 bases between them. CDR3 DNA sequence: TGCAGTGCTAGATTTTTTGATGGGTGGCAGGGACTTAGCACAGATACGCAGTATTTT. It codes for CSARFFDGWQGLSTDTQYF.

This clonotype showed up just a few times. The genes are TRBV9 and TRBJ2-3, with 9 bases aligning to TRBD2. Germline V gene lookup returns CDR1 SGDLS and CDR2 YYNGEE. After removal of 3 bases from V and 1 base from J, the junction contained 12 bases not matched to a gene. The CDR3 covers 18 residues. CDR3 residues: CASSARTASGTRTDTQYF. In DNA, the CDR3 is TGTGCCAGCAGCGCCCGGACCGCTAGCGGGACCCGCACAGATACGCAGTATTTT.

This clonotype was found many times. The chain is built from TRBV6-2 or TRBV6-3 and TRBJ2-7, with D uncertain. Germline V gene sequence: CDR1 MNHEY, CDR2 SVGEGT. V was cut by 2 bases and J by 7 bases, with 12 bases left in between. The CDR3 length is 13 residues. Here the CDR3 DNA reads TGTGCCAGCAGTTACAGTCGCGCATCTGAGCAGTACTTC. Amino acid sequence: CASSYSRASEQYF.

The chain has TRBV11-1 and TRBJ2-1; possibly TRBD2 for D (5 bases). The length of the CDR3 is 16 residues. V lost 3 bases and J 2 bases, leaving 14 bases between the germline ends. The germline V gene encodes CDR1 SGHAT and CDR2 FQDESV (reference sequence). CDR3: CASSFSRGSPYNEQFF. CDR3 nucleotide sequence: TGTGCCAGCAGCTTTTCGAGAGGGAGCCCCTACAATGAGCAGTTCTTC.

The gene calls are TRBV25-1 and TRBJ1-2; 9 bases line up with TRBD1. The CDR3 is 15 residues long. J gave up 7 bases and V 4 bases, and 10 bases lay outside the gene matches. Germline V gene sequence: CDR1 MGHDK, CDR2 SYGVNS. CDR3 in amino acids: CASSVSTGGYRGYTF. In DNA form, the CDR3 reads TGTGCCAGCAGTGTATCGACAGGGGGGTACCGTGGCTACACCTTC.

This chain connects TRBV20-1 to TRBJ1-1; D might be TRBD1 (6 bases). CDR3 length: 16 amino acids. Looked up from germline, CDR1 is DFQATT and CDR2 is SNEGSKA (reference sequence). Trimming took off 4 bases at V and 6 bases at J, with 24 bases between the two ends. CDR3 bases: TGCAGTGCTACGCCTGACAGGACCTTAAGCAACCCTGAAGCTTTCTTT. This encodes CSATPDRTLSNPEAFF.

The gene calls are TRBV4-1 and TRBJ2-1; TRBD2 matches 11 bases. Trimming at V came to 4 bases and at J to 5 bases, leaving 10 bases not matched to a gene. The CDR3 is 17 residues long. Germline V gene data show CDR1 as MGHRA and CDR2 as YSYEKL. The CDR3 sequence: CASSPKGGTSGNNEQFF. The CDR3 DNA reads as TGCGCCAGCAGCCCCAAGGGAGGGACTAGCGGAAACAATGAGCAGTTCTTC.

V and J are TRBV25-1 and TRBJ2-7, with D tentatively TRBD1 or TRBD2 (5 bases each). This CDR3 contains 16 residues. CDR1 MGHDK and CDR2 SYGVNS come from the germline V gene. V shed 6 bases and J shed 0 bases, with 18 bases lying between them. The CDR3 protein is CASRDSWGSNSYEQYF. For the CDR3, the DNA is TGTGCCAGCAGAGACTCATGGGGGTCTAACTCCTACGAGCAGTACTTC.

The sample holds a few counts of this clonotype. The chain links TRBV4-1 to TRBJ1-2; the D is unclear. Trimming cost V 0 bases and J 5 bases, with 13 bases left between them. This CDR3 is built from 15 residues. The V gene's germline CDR1 is MGHRA and CDR2 YSYEKL. CDR3 in DNA: TGCGCCAGCAGCCAAGAGGGTGCTAGGACGTATGGCTACACCTTC. Residues: CASSQEGARTYGYTF.

V usage is TRBV12-3 or TRBV12-4 and J usage is TRBJ2-5; TRBD1 agrees at 7 bases. The CDR3 consists of 14 residues. With 4 bases clipped from V and 4 bases from J, the junction kept 6 bases outside the gene matches. The CDR3 loop reads CASSYGDSGETQYF. The CDR3 coding sequence is TGTGCCAGCAGTTACGGGGACAGCGGAGAGACCCAGTACTTC.

This clonotype was observed a handful of times. J is TRBJ1-2 and V is TRBV6-2 or TRBV6-3; D gene unclear. Germline CDR1 and CDR2: MNHEY and SVGEGT. The CDR3 extends over 15 amino acids. Trimming removed 3 bases from V and 8 bases from J, with 19 bases in between. The CDR3: CASSYSGPRLGGYTF. Here the CDR3 DNA reads TGTGCCAGCAGTTATTCAGGCCCGCGGTTGGGCGGCTACACCTTC.

This clonotype occurred a few times. This chain joins TRBV24-1 and TRBJ1-5; TRBD1 agrees at 7 bases. V was clipped by 11 bases and J by 6 bases; unmatched bases: 9. The CDR3 is 13 amino acids. Germline V gene lookup returns CDR1 KGHDR and CDR2 SFDVKD. The CDR3 DNA is TGTGCCATACAGGGGCTCCCTGGTCAGCCCCAGCATTTT. This codes for CAIQGLPGQPQHF.

The chain links TRBV20-1 to TRBJ1-1; D may be TRBD1 (5 bases). The V end was cut by 0 bases, the J end by 7 bases, with 15 bases between. From germline, CDR1 is DFQATT and CDR2 SNEGSKA (reference sequence). The CDR3 is 14 amino acids. The CDR3 DNA sequence: TGCAGTGCTAGAGATGGGGGGGGACCGCGTGAAGCTTTCTTT. This codes for CSARDGGGPREAFF.

On this clonotype: Relative to the germline gene, one junction end is altered; a read error may explain this. The V and J genes are TRBV7-7 and TRBJ2-2; possible D gene TRBD2, 6 bases. In germline, CDR1 is SSHAT, CDR2 FNYEAQ (reference sequence). This CDR3 has 14 amino acids. The CDR3 coding sequence is TGTGCTAGCAGCGCGAAGACTAGTCCCGGGGAGCTGTTTTTT. Translated: CASSAKTSPGELFF.

V is TRBV5-1 and J is TRBJ2-3, with TRBD2 identical over 10 bases. The CDR3 sequence is 15 residues long. CDR1 and CDR2 from the germline V gene are SGHRS and YFSETQ. J lost 6 bases, V lost 4 bases, and 8 bases had no gene match. Here the CDR3 reads CASSGAAGGQDTQYF. The CDR3 DNA is TGCGCCAGCAGCGGGGCAGCGGGGGGGCAGGATACGCAGTATTTT.

The V call is TRBV27, the J call TRBJ1-6, with D possibly being TRBD1 (6 bases). CDR3 length equals 17 residues. The germline V gene has CDR1 MNHEY and CDR2 SMNVEV (reference sequence). The germline V and J ends were trimmed by 5 bases and 10 bases, with 24 bases remaining between them. This CDR3 reads CASSPGDGGAVASPLHF. DNA of the CDR3: TGTGCCAGCAGTCCCGGAGACGGGGGCGCGGTAGCCTCACCCCTCCACTTT.